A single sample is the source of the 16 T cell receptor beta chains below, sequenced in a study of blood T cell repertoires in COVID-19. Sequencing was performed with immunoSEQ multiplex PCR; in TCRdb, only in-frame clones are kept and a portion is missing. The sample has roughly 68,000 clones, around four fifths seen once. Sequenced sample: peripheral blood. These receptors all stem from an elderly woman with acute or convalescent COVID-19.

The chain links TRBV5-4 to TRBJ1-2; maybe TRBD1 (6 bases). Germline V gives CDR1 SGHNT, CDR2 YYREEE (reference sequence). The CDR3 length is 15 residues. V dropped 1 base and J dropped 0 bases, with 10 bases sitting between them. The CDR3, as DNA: TGTGCCAGCAGCTTGTGGGGACAAACTAACTATGGCTACACCTTC. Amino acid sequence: CASSLWGQTNYGYTF.

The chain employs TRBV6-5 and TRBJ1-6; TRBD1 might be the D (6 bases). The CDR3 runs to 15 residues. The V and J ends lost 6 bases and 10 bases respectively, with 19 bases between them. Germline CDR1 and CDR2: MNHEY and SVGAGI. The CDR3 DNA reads TGTGCCAGCAGCGATTTGGGGGCGGAAGGCTCACCCCTCCACTTT. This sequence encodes CASSDLGAEGSPLHF.

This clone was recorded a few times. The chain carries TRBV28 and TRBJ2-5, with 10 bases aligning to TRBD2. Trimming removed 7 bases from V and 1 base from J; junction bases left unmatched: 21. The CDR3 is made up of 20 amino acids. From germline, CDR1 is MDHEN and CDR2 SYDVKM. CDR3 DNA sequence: TGTGCCAGCACCAAGTGGGAAGGCCGGACTAGCGGCTATACCCAAGAGACCCAGTACTTC. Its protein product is CASTKWEGRTSGYTQETQYF.

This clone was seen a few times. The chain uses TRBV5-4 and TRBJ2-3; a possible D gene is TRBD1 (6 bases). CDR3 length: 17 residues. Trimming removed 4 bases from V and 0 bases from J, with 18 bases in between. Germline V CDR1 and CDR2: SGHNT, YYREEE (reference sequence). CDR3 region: CASSRPGQLGSTDTQYF. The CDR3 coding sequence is TGTGCCAGCAGCCGACCCGGACAGCTTGGTAGCACAGATACGCAGTATTTT.

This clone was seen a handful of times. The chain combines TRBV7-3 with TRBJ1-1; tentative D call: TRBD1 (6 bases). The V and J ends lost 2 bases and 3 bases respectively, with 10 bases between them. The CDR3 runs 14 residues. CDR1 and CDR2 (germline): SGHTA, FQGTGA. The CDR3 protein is CASSLSGQHTEAFF. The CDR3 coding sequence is TGTGCCAGCAGCTTATCTGGACAGCACACTGAAGCTTTCTTT.

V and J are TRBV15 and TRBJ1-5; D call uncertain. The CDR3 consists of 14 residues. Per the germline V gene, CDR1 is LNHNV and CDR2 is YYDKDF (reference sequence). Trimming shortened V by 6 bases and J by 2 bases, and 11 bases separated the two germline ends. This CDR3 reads CATSEAVGNQPQHF. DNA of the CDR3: TGTGCCACCAGTGAGGCTGTGGGCAATCAGCCCCAGCATTTT.

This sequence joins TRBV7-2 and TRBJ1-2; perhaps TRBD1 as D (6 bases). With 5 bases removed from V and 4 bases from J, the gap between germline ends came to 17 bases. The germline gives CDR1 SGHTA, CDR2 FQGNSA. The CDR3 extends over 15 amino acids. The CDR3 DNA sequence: TGTGCCAGCAGCCTAGGGGGGCACGGGTCCTATGGCTACACCTTC. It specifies CASSLGGHGSYGYTF.

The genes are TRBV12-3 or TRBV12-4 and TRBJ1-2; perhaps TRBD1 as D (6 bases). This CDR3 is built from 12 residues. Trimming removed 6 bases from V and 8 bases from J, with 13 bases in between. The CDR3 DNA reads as TGTGCCAGCAGGACAGGTGGCGGGGGCTACACCTTC. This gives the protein CASRTGGGGYTF.

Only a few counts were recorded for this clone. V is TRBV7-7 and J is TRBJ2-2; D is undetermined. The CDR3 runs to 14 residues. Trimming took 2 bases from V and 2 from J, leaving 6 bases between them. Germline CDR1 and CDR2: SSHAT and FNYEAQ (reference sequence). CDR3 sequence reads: CASSLTGNTGELFF. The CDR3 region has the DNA TGTGCCAGCAGCTTAACCGGTAACACCGGGGAGCTGTTTTTT.

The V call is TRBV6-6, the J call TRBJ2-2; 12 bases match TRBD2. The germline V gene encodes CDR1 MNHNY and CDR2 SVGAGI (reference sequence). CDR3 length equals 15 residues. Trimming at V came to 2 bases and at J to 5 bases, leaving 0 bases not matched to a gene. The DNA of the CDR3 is TGTGCCAGCAGTTACGGACTAGCGGGGACCGGGGAGCTGTTTTTT. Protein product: CASSYGLAGTGELFF.

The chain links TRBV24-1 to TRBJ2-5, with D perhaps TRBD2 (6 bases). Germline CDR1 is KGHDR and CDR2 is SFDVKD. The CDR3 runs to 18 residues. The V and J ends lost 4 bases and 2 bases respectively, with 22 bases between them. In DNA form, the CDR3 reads TGTGCCACCAGTGAGTACCCGCCGGGGAGGAAGGGGCAAGAGACCCAGTACTTC. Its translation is CATSEYPPGRKGQETQYF.

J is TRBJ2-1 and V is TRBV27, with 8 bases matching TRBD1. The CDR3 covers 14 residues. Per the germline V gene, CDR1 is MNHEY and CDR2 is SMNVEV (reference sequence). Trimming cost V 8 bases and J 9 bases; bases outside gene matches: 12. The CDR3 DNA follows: TGTGCCAGCGGGTTCCAGGGGGCAGGCGGTGAGCAGTTCTTC. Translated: CASGFQGAGGEQFF.

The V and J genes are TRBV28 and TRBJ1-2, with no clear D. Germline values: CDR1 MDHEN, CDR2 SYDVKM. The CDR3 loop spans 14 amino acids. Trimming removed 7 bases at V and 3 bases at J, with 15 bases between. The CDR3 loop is CASTPARSDYGYTF. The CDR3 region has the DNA TGTGCCAGCACCCCGGCCCGAAGCGACTATGGCTACACCTTC.

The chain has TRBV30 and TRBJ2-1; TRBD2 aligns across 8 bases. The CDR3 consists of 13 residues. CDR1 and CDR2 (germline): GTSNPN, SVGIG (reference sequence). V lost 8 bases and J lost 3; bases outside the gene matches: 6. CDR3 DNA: TGTGCCCACGGGGCGGGGGGCTACAATGAGCAGTTCTTC. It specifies CAHGAGGYNEQFF.

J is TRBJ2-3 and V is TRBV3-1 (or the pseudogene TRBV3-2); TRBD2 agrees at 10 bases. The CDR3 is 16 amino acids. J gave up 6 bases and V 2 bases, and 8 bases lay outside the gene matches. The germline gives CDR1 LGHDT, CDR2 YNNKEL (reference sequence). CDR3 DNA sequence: TGTGCCAGCAGCCAATCCTCTAGCGGGAGAGGGGATACGCAGTATTTT. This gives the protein CASSQSSSGRGDTQYF.

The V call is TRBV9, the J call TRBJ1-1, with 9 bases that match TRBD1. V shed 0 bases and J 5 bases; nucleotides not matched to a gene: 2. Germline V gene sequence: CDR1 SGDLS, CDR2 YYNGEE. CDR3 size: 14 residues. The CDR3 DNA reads TGTGCCAGCAGCGTAGAGGGACAGGGTACTGAAGCTTTCTTT. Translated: CASSVEGQGTEAFF.